A selection of T cell receptor beta chains follows, all from one sample in a study of T cell responses to AZD1222 COVID-19 vaccine. Some clones are missing from TCRdb's copy, which holds only in-frame ones; the method was immunoSEQ multiplex PCR. The table lists roughly 150,000 clones, 90% of them singletons. This specimen consisted of peripheral blood, obtained 28 days after the second AZD1222 dose. The receptors derive from an adult who received the AZD1222 COVID-19 vaccine. The CDR3 runs from the conserved cysteine through the conserved F or W. Each record gives: D gene, V gene, clone size, J gene, CDR3 DNA, CDR3 protein. D genes are given only for firm matches. Size is stated for part of the rows, as once, few or many counts, or as a class when the clone is expanded.

D gene: NA
V gene: TRBV7-9
clone size: NA
J gene: TRBJ1-2
CDR3 DNA: TGTGCCAGCGGAAATTCAGGCTACACCTTC
CDR3 protein: CASGNSGYTF

D gene: TRBD1
V gene: TRBV18
clone size: NA
J gene: TRBJ1-5
CDR3 DNA: TGTGCCAGCTCACCCGACAGGGGAGGTTTATACAATCAGCCCCAGCATTTT
CDR3 protein: CASSPDRGGLYNQPQHF

D gene: NA
V gene: TRBV28
clone size: NA
J gene: TRBJ1-4
CDR3 DNA: TGTGCCAGCAGCCGCCCCGCAGGCCTAGGAACTAATGAAAAACTGTTTTTT
CDR3 protein: CASSRPAGLGTNEKLFF

D gene: TRBD2
V gene: TRBV3-1/TRBV3-2
clone size: NA
J gene: TRBJ2-2
CDR3 DNA: TGTGCCAGCAGCCCCGGACTAGCCGGCGGGGAGCTGTTTTTT
CDR3 protein: CASSPGLAGGELFF

D gene: NA
V gene: TRBV19
clone size: NA
J gene: TRBJ1-2
CDR3 DNA: TGTGCCAGTAGTATAAACCAATTGGGCAACTATGGCTACACCTTC
CDR3 protein: CASSINQLGNYGYTF

D gene: NA
V gene: TRBV18
clone size: NA
J gene: TRBJ1-2
CDR3 DNA: TGTGCCAGCTCACCACGCGGCGACTGGGTCTATGGCTACACCTTC
CDR3 protein: CASSPRGDWVYGYTF

D gene: NA
V gene: TRBV3-1/TRBV3-2
clone size: NA
J gene: TRBJ2-3
CDR3 DNA: TGTGCCAGCAGCCAAGGTTTGGATACGCAGTATTTT
CDR3 protein: CASSQGLDTQYF

D gene: NA
V gene: TRBV7-8
clone size: NA
J gene: TRBJ1-5
CDR3 DNA: TGTGCCAGCAGCACGGACGGTGATCAGCCCCAGCATTTT
CDR3 protein: CASSTDGDQPQHF

D gene: TRBD1
V gene: TRBV30
clone size: NA
J gene: TRBJ2-7
CDR3 DNA: TGTGCCTGGGCCAGGGACAGCACCTACGAGCAGTACTTC
CDR3 protein: CAWARDSTYEQYF

D gene: NA
V gene: TRBV6-5
clone size: NA
J gene: TRBJ1-2
CDR3 DNA: TGTGCCAGCAGTTACTCGATCGTGTCGGGGTATGGCTACACCTTC
CDR3 protein: CASSYSIVSGYGYTF

D gene: NA
V gene: TRBV7-3
clone size: NA
J gene: TRBJ1-1
CDR3 DNA: TGTGCCAGCAGCTTAACGGGTGCAGGGCCGAACACTGAAGCTTTCTTT
CDR3 protein: CASSLTGAGPNTEAFF

D gene: NA
V gene: TRBV21-1
clone size: NA
J gene: TRBJ2-7
CDR3 DNA: TGTGCCAGCAGCAAAGGAGGGACAGGGAACTACGAGCAGTACTTC
CDR3 protein: CASSKGGTGNYEQYF

D gene: NA
V gene: TRBV18
clone size: NA
J gene: TRBJ2-2
CDR3 DNA: TGTGCCAGCTCACCACCAGGGCTTAACACCGGGGAGCTGTTTTTT
CDR3 protein: CASSPPGLNTGELFF

D gene: TRBD2
V gene: TRBV6-1
clone size: NA
J gene: TRBJ2-5
CDR3 DNA: TGTGCCAGCAGTCAAGCGGGAGGGCCGTATGAGACCCAGTACTTC
CDR3 protein: CASSQAGGPYETQYF

D gene: NA
V gene: TRBV6-5
clone size: NA
J gene: TRBJ2-1
CDR3 DNA: TGTGCCAGCAGTTACTCGATTCAGGCGGGAGAGCAGTTCTTC
CDR3 protein: CASSYSIQAGEQFF

D gene: NA
V gene: TRBV28
clone size: NA
J gene: TRBJ1-2
CDR3 DNA: TGTGCCAGCAGCCCAACCGGGCCCCGGCAGAGTGGCTACACCTTC
CDR3 protein: CASSPTGPRQSGYTF

D gene: TRBD1
V gene: TRBV19
clone size: NA
J gene: TRBJ1-5
CDR3 DNA: TGTGCCAGTAGTCGGGAGGGACAGGGAAACTTTGATAGCAATCAGCCCCAGCATTTT
CDR3 protein: CASSREGQGNFDSNQPQHF

D gene: TRBD1
V gene: TRBV4-2
clone size: NA
J gene: TRBJ2-2
CDR3 DNA: TGTGCCAGCAGCCAACCGGACAGGGGGGACACCGGGGAGCTGTTTTTT
CDR3 protein: CASSQPDRGDTGELFF

D gene: TRBD1
V gene: TRBV24-1
clone size: once
J gene: TRBJ2-5
CDR3 DNA: TGTGCCACCAGTGAACAGGGGGCCCGGGGTTTAGAGACCCAGTACTTC
CDR3 protein: CATSEQGARGLETQYF

D gene: NA
V gene: TRBV12-3/TRBV12-4
clone size: NA
J gene: TRBJ1-1
CDR3 DNA: TGTGCCAGCAGGCCCCCCTGGGCCACTGAAGCTTTCTTT
CDR3 protein: CASRPPWATEAFF

D gene: TRBD2
V gene: TRBV19
clone size: NA
J gene: TRBJ2-1
CDR3 DNA: TGTGCCAGTAGTATAACGGCGGGAGCGGACTACAATGAGCAGTTCTTC
CDR3 protein: CASSITAGADYNEQFF

D gene: NA
V gene: TRBV27
clone size: NA
J gene: TRBJ2-2
CDR3 DNA: TGTGCCAGCAGTTTCGCTACCGGGGAGCTGTTTTTT
CDR3 protein: CASSFATGELFF

D gene: NA
V gene: TRBV28
clone size: NA
J gene: TRBJ1-6
CDR3 DNA: TGTGCCAGCAGTTTAGAACAGGTTTATTCACCCCTCCACTTT
CDR3 protein: CASSLEQVYSPLHF

D gene: NA
V gene: TRBV1
clone size: NA
J gene: TRBJ1-5
CDR3 DNA: TGCACCAGCAGCCAGAGACAGGGCAATCAGCCCCAGCATTTT
CDR3 protein: CTSSQRQGNQPQHF

D gene: TRBD2
V gene: TRBV5-4
clone size: NA
J gene: TRBJ2-7
CDR3 DNA: TGTGCCAGCACGCCGGGCGGGGGTTCCTACGAGCAGTACTTC
CDR3 protein: CASTPGGGSYEQYF

D gene: NA
V gene: TRBV12-3/TRBV12-4
clone size: NA
J gene: TRBJ2-7
CDR3 DNA: TGTGCCAGCAGTAAAAGGAATAACTACGAGCAGTACTTC
CDR3 protein: CASSKRNNYEQYF

D gene: TRBD1
V gene: TRBV19
clone size: NA
J gene: TRBJ1-1
CDR3 DNA: TGTGCCAGTAGTATGCAAGCAGGGGGAGGGACTGAAGCTTTCTTT
CDR3 protein: CASSMQAGGGTEAFF

D gene: TRBD2
V gene: TRBV10-1
clone size: NA
J gene: TRBJ2-7
CDR3 DNA: TGCGCCAGCAGACTAGCGGCCTACGAGCAGTACTTC
CDR3 protein: CASRLAAYEQYF

D gene: NA
V gene: TRBV12-3/TRBV12-4
clone size: NA
J gene: TRBJ1-2
CDR3 DNA: TGTGCCAGCAGTTTAGGGGGGAGCGGCTACACCTTC
CDR3 protein: CASSLGGSGYTF

D gene: TRBD2
V gene: TRBV30
clone size: NA
J gene: TRBJ2-2
CDR3 DNA: TGTGCCTGGAGTAAGGGACTAGCTACCGGGGAGCTGTTTTTT
CDR3 protein: CAWSKGLATGELFF

D gene: TRBD2
V gene: TRBV7-2
clone size: NA
J gene: TRBJ2-5
CDR3 DNA: TGTGCCAGCAGCTTAGAGGCGGCTAGCGGGGGGGACCAGTACTTC
CDR3 protein: CASSLEAASGGDQYF

D gene: NA
V gene: TRBV2
clone size: NA
J gene: TRBJ2-3
CDR3 DNA: TGTGCCAGCAGTGAAGGTCAGGGGCGGGTCACGCAGTATTTT
CDR3 protein: CASSEGQGRVTQYF

D gene: NA
V gene: TRBV5-1
clone size: few
J gene: TRBJ2-4
CDR3 DNA: TGCGCCAGCAGCTTGGGGGTATTAGCCAAAAACATTCAGTACTTC
CDR3 protein: CASSLGVLAKNIQYF

D gene: NA
V gene: TRBV28
clone size: NA
J gene: TRBJ2-7
CDR3 DNA: TGTGCCAGCAGTAAACCCTACGAGCAGTACTTC
CDR3 protein: CASSKPYEQYF